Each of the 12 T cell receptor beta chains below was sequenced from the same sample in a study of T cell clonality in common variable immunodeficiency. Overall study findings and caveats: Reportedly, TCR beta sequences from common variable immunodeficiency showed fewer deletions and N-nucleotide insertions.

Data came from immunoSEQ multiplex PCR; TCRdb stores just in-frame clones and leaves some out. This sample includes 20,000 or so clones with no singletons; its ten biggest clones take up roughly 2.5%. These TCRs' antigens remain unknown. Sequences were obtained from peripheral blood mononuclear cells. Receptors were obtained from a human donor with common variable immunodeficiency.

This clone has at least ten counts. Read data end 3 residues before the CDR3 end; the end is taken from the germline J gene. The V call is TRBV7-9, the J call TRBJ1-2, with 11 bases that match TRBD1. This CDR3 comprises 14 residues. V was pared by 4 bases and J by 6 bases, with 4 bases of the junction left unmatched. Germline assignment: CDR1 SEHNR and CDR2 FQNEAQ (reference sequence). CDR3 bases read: TGTGCCAGCAGCTGGGGGACAGGGGGAGATGGC. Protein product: CASSWGTGGDG. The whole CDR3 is CASSWGTGGDGYTF.

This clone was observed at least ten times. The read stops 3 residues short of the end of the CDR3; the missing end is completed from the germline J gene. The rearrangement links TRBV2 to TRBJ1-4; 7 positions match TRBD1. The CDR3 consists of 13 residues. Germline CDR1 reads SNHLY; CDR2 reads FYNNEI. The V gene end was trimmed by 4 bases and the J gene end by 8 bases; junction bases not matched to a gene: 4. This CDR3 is CASSGQGREKLFF. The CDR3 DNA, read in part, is TGTGCCAGCAGTGGACAGGGCCGGGAAAAA.

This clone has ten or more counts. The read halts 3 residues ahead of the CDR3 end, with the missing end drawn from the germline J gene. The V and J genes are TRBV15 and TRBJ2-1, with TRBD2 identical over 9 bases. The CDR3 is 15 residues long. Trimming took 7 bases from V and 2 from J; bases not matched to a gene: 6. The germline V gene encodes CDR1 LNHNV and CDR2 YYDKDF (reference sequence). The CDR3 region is CATTKAGGTYNEQFF. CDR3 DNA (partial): TGTGCCACCACCAAAGCGGGAGGTACCTACAATGAG.

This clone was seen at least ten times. The part of the CDR3 DNA that was read is TGTGCCAGCACAGTCTCATATAATTCACCC. Residues: CASTVSYNSP. The CDR3 reads in full as CASTVSYNSPLHF. The chain has TRBV3-1 (or the pseudogene TRBV3-2) and TRBJ1-6; D remains ambiguous. The CDR3 end is not reached by the read, which stops 3 residues before it; the germline J gene fills it in. Per the germline V gene, CDR1 is LGHDT and CDR2 is YNNKEL (reference sequence). This CDR3 has 13 amino acids. Trimming pared 7 bases from V and 4 bases from J, leaving 8 bases between.

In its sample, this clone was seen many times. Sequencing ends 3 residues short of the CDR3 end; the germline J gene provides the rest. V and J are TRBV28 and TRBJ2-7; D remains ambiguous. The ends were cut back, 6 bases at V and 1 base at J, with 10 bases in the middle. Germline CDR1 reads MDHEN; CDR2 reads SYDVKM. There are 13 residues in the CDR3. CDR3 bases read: TGTGCCAGCAGCCTCGACTTTTCCTACGAG. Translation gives CASSLDFSYE. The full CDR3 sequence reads CASSLDFSYEQYF.

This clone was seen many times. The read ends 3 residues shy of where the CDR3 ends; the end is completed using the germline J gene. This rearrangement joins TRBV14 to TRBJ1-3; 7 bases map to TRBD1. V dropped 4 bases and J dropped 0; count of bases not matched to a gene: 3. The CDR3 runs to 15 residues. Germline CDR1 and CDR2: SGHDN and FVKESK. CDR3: CASSPDRSSGNTIYF. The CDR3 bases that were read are TGTGCCAGCAGCCCGGACAGGAGCTCTGGAAACACC. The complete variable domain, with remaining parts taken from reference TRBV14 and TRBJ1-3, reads EAGVTQFPSHSVIEKGQTVTLRCDPISGHDNLYWYRRVMGKEIKFLLHFVKESKQDESGMPNNRFLAERTGGTYSTLKVQPAELEDSGVYFCASSPDRSSGNTIYFGEGSWLTVV.

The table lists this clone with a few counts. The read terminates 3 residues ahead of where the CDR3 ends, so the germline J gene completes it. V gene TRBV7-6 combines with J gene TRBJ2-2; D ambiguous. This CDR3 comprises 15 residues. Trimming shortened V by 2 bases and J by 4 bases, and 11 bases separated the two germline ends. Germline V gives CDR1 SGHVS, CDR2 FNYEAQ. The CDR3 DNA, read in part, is TGTGCCAGCAGCTTATTCGGGTTGGGCACCGGGGAG. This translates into CASSLFGLGTGE. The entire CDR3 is CASSLFGLGTGELFF.

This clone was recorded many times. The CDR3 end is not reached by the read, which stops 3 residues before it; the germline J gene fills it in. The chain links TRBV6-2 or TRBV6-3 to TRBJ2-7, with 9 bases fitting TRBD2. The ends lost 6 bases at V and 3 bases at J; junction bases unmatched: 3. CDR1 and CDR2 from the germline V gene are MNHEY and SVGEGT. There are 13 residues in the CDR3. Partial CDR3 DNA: TGTGCCAGCAGGGGGACTAGCCTCTACGAG. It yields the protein CASRGTSLYE. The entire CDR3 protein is CASRGTSLYEQYF.

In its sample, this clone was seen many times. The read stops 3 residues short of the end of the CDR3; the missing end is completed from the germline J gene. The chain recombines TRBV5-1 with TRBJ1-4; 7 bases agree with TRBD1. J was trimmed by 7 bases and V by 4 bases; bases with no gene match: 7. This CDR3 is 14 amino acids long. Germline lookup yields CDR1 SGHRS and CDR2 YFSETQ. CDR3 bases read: TGCGCCAGCAGCCAAGGGGGCAAGGGTGAAAAA. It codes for CASSQGGKGEK. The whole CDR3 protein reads CASSQGGKGEKLFF.

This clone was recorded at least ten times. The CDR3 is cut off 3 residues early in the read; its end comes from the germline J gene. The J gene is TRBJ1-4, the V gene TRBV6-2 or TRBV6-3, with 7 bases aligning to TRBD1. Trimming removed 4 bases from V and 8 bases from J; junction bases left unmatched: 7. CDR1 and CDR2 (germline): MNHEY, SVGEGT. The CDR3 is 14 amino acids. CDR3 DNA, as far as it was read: TGTGCCAGCAGTTTAGGGGGACAGTCGGAAAAA. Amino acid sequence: CASSLGGQSEK. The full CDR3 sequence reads CASSLGGQSEKLFF.

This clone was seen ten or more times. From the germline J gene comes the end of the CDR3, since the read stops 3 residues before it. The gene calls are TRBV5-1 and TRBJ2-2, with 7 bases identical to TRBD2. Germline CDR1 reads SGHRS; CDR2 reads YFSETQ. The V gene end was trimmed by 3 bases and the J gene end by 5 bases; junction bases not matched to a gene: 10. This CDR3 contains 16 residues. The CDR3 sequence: CASSSLADLGTGELFF. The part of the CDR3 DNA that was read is TGCGCCAGCAGCTCTCTAGCGGACCTGGGAACCGGGGAG.

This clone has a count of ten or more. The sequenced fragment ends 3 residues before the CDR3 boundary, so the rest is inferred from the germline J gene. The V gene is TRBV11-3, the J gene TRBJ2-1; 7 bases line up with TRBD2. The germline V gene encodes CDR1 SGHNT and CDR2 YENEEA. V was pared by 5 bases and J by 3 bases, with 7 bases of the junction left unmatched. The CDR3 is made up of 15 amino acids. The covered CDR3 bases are TGTGCCAGCAGCATGGGGGGGGAAGACTACAATGAG. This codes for CASSMGGEDYNE. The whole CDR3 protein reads CASSMGGEDYNEQFF.